The TCR beta chain described here comes from a study of control samples from healthy donors and cancer patients. This CDR3 region has 15 residues. Germline CDR1 reads SGHTA; CDR2 reads FQGNSA. Deletions cut 0 bases from V and 8 bases from J, with 16 bases between. This table comes from immunoSEQ multiplex PCR, and its TCRdb copy is limited to in-frame clones, with some not included. The data contain about 170,000 clones, around 93% of them singletons. This sequence joins TRBV7-2 and TRBJ1-2; D not resolved. Sequencing was carried out using blood. This sequence originates from a woman aged 55-75 years in good health. In DNA form, the CDR3 reads TGTGCCAGCAGCTTAGCCGAACCGAAGACGGGCGGCTACACCTTC. Translated, it gives CASSLAEPKTGGYTF.